Each of the 2 T cell receptor beta chains below was sequenced from the same sample in a study of control samples from healthy donors and cancer patients (TCRdb year 2020). Library creation used the immunoSEQ multiplex PCR assay. TCRdb obtained this table from immuneACCESS and retained in-frame rearrangements with V and J assigned. These tables miss some clones; where compared with another copy, unresolved V genes account for less than half of the shortfall, and the remainder is unexplained. This sample comprises 120,000 or so clones, about 90% of them detected only once. The ten top clones hold 2.9% of the sample. The sample was blood. These receptors came from a man in his 60s in good health.

The chain couples TRBV6-1 to TRBJ2-7; possible D gene TRBD1, 6 bases. Germline assignment: CDR1 MNHNS and CDR2 SASEGT. The CDR3 spans 16 residues. Trimming pared 2 bases from V and 7 bases from J, leaving 21 bases between. The CDR3 protein is CASSESRTEIYGEQYF. In DNA form, the CDR3 reads TGTGCCAGCAGTGAAAGCAGGACAGAAATATACGGGGAGCAGTACTTC.

This chain links TRBV5-1 with TRBJ1-5; no clear D gene. The CDR3 sequence is 15 residues long. CDR1 SGHRS and CDR2 YFSETQ come from the germline V gene. Trimming cost V 1 base and J 3 bases, with 11 bases left between them. As DNA, the CDR3 is TGCGCCAGCAGCTTGAGCGCGGGGAACAATCAGCCCCAGCATTTT. Amino acid sequence: CASSLSAGNNQPQHF.